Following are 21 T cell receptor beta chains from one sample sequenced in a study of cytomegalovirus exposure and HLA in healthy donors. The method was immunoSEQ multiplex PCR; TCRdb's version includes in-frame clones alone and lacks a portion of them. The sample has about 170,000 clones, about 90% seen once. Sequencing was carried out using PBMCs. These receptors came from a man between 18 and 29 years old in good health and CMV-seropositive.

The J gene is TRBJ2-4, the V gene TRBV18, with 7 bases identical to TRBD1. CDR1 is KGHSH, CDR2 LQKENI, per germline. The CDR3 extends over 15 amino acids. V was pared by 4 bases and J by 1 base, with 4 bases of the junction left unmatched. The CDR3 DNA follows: TGTGCCAGCTCACGAGAACAGGGGGCCAAAAACATTCAGTACTTC. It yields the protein CASSREQGAKNIQYF.

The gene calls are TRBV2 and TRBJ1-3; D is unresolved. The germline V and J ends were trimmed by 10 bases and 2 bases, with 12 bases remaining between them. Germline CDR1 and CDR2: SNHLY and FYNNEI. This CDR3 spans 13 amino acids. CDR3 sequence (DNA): TGTGCCACCTCTCGGGGTACTGGAAACACCATATATTTT. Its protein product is CATSRGTGNTIYF. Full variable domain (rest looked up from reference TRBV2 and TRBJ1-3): EPEVTQTPSHQVTQMGQEVILRCVPISNHLYFYWYRQILGQKVEFLVSFYNNEISEKSEIFDDQFSVERPDGSNFTLKIRSTKLEDSAMYFCATSRGTGNTIYFGEGSWLTVV.

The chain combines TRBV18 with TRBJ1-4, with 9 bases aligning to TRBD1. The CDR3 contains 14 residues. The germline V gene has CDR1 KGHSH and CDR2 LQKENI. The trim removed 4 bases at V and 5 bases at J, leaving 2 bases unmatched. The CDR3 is CASSQGQGNEKLFF. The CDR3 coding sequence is TGTGCCAGCTCACAGGGACAGGGAAATGAAAAACTGTTTTTT.

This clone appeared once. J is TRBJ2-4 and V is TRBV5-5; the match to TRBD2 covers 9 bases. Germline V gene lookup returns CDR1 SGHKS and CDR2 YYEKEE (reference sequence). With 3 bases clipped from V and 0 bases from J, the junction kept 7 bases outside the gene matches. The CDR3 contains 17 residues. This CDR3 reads CASSSYVAGVAKNIQYF. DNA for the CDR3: TGTGCCAGCAGCTCGTATGTAGCGGGGGTAGCCAAAAACATTCAGTACTTC.

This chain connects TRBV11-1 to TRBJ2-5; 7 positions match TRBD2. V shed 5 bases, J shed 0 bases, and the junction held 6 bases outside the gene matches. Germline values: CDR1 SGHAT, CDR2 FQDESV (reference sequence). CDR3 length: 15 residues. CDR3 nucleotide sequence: TGTGCCAGCAGCCTGATAACTAGCGACCAAGAGACCCAGTACTTC. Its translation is CASSLITSDQETQYF.

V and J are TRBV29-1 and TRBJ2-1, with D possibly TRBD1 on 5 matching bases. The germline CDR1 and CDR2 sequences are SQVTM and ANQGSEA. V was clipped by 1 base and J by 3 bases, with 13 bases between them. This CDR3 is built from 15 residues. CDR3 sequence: CSVEVMRQIYNEQFF. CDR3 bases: TGCAGCGTTGAAGTAATGAGACAGATCTACAATGAGCAGTTCTTC.

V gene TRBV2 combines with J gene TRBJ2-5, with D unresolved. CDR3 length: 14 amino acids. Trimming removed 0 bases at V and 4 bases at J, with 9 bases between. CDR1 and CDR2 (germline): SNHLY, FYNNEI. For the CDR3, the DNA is TGTGCCAGCAGTGAAGCGGTCTCGGGAGAGACCCAGTACTTC. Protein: CASSEAVSGETQYF. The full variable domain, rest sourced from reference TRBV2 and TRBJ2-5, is EPEVTQTPSHQVTQMGQEVILRCVPISNHLYFYWYRQILGQKVEFLVSFYNNEISEKSEIFDDQFSVERPDGSNFTLKIRSTKLEDSAMYFCASSEAVSGETQYFGPGTRLLVL.

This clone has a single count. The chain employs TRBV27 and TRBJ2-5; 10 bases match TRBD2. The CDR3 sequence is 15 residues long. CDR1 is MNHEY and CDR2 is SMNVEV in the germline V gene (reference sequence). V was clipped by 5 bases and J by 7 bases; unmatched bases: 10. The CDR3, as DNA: TGTGCCAGCAGTCTCACTAGCGGGAAAGTTGGGACCCAGTACTTC. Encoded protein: CASSLTSGKVGTQYF.

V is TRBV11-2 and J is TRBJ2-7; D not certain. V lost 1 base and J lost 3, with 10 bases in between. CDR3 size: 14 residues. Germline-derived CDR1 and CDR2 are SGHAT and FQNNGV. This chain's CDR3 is CASSLVVGFYEQYF. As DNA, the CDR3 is TGTGCCAGCAGCTTAGTCGTCGGGTTCTACGAGCAGTACTTC.

The CDR3 here is CASSERSAQWGVSNQPQHF. DNA of the CDR3: TGTGCCAGCAGTGAGCGATCCGCCCAGTGGGGAGTAAGCAATCAGCCCCAGCATTTT. The chain employs TRBV6-1 and TRBJ1-5; no clear D gene. Trimming left V 3 bases short and J 1 base short, with 22 bases between. The CDR3 has 19 amino acids. From germline, CDR1 is MNHNS and CDR2 SASEGT.

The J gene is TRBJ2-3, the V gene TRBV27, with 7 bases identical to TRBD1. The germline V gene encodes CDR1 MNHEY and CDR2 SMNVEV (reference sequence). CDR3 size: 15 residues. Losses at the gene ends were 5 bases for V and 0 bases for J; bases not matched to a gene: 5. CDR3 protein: CASSPSGQSTDTQYF. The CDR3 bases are TGTGCCAGCAGTCCCTCGGGACAGAGCACAGATACGCAGTATTTT.

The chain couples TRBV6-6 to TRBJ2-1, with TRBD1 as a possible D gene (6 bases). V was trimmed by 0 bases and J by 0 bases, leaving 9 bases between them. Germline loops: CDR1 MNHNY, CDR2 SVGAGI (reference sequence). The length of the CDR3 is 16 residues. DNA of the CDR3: TGTGCCAGCAGTTACTCTCAGGGGAGCTCCTACAATGAGCAGTTCTTC. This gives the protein CASSYSQGSSYNEQFF.

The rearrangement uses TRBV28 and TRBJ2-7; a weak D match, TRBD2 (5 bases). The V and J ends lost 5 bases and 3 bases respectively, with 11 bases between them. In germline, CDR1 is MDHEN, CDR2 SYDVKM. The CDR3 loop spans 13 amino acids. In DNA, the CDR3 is TGTGCCAGCAGTCCACCGGGGTTCTACGAGCAGTACTTC. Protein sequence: CASSPPGFYEQYF.

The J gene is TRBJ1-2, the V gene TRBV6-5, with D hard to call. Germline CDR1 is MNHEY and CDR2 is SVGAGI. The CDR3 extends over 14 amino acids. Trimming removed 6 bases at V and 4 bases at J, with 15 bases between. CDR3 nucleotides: TGTGCCAGCAGCCCGACGGTTCGGGTCTATGGCTACACCTTC. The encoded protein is CASSPTVRVYGYTF.

The CDR3 sequence is CASSPGASGSGSDTQYF. The CDR3 region has the DNA TGTGCCAGCAGCCCGGGGGCTAGCGGGAGTGGCTCAGATACGCAGTATTTT. The rearrangement uses TRBV7-3 and TRBJ2-3; 10 bases match TRBD2. This CDR3 comprises 17 residues. The trim removed 5 bases at V and 4 bases at J, leaving 12 bases unmatched. CDR1 is SGHTA, CDR2 FQGTGA, per germline.

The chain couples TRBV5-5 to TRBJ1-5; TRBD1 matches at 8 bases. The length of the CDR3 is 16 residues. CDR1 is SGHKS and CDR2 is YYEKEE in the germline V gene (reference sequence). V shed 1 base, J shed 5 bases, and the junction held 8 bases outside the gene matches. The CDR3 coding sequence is TGTGCCAGCAGCTTGACTTCAATACAGGGGGATCAGCCCCAGCATTTT. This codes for CASSLTSIQGDQPQHF.

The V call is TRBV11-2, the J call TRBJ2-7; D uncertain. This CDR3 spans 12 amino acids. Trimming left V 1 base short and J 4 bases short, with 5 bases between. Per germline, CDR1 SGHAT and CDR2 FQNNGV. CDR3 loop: CASSLALYEQYF. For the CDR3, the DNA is TGTGCCAGCAGCTTAGCGTTATACGAGCAGTACTTC.

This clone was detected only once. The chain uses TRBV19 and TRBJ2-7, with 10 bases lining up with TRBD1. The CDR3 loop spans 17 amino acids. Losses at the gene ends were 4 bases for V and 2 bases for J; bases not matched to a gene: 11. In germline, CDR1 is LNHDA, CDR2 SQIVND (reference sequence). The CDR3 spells CASSKKPGTGVPYEQYF. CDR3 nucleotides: TGTGCCAGTAGTAAAAAGCCCGGGACAGGGGTACCCTACGAGCAGTACTTC.

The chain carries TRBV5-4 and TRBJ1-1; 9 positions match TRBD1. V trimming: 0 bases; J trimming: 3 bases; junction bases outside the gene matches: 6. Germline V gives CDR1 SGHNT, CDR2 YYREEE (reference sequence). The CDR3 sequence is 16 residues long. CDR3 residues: CASSLGLTGGDTEAFF. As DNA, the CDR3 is TGTGCCAGCAGCTTGGGCCTAACAGGGGGCGACACTGAAGCTTTCTTT.

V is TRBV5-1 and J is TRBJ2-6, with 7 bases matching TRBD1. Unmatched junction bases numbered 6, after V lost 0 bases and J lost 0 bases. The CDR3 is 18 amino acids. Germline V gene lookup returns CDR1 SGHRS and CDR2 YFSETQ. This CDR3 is CASSLAGDRASGANVLTF. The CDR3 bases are TGCGCCAGCAGCTTGGCCGGGGACAGAGCCTCTGGGGCCAACGTCCTGACTTTC.

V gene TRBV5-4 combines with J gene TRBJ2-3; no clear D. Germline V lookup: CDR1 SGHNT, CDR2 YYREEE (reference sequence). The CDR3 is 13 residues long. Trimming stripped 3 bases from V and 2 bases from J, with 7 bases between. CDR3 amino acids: CASSSLSTDTQYF. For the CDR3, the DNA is TGTGCCAGCAGCTCCCTCTCCACAGATACGCAGTATTTT.